The 29 T cell receptor beta chains below were found in one sample sequenced in a study of blood T cell repertoires in COVID-19. Measured with immunoSEQ multiplex PCR; TCRdb has only the in-frame clones, and not every one. This table holds around 81,000 clones, approximately 80% found once. Sequenced material: peripheral blood. The receptors were gathered from a human donor in a cohort sampled during active COVID-19.

This chain joins TRBV18 and TRBJ1-4; D not certain. The germline gives CDR1 KGHSH, CDR2 LQKENI. V was pared by 2 bases and J by 5 bases, with 6 bases between. The CDR3 has 13 amino acids. CDR3 nucleotides: TGTGCCAGCTCACCATTGCAGAATGAAAAACTGTTTTTT. Protein product: CASSPLQNEKLFF.

V and J are TRBV7-9 and TRBJ1-1; D remains ambiguous. Trimming stripped 6 bases from V and 6 bases from J, with 8 bases between. The germline V gene has CDR1 SEHNR and CDR2 FQNEAQ (reference sequence). The CDR3 is 11 amino acids. The CDR3 coding sequence is TGTGCCAGCAGTCCGGCGGCTGAAGCTTTCTTT. It codes for CASSPAAEAFF.

The sample holds many counts of this clone. CDR3 sequence reads: CATSTGGTGTGELFF. The CDR3 DNA sequence: TGTGCCACCTCCACGGGCGGGACTGGGACCGGGGAGCTGTTTTTT. This chain connects TRBV6-5 to TRBJ2-2; D is perhaps TRBD2 (6 bases). The CDR3 is made up of 15 amino acids. The V end lost 10 bases, the J end lost 5 bases, and 20 bases lay between the germline ends. The germline V gene has CDR1 MNHEY and CDR2 SVGAGI.

The V call is TRBV13, the J call TRBJ1-4, with TRBD1 as a possible D gene (6 bases). The V gene lost 2 bases and the J gene lost 7 bases, with 14 bases spanning the gap. This CDR3 spans 15 amino acids. CDR1 and CDR2 (germline): PRHDT, FYEKMQ (reference sequence). CDR3 bases: TGTGCCAGCAGCTTAAAGACAGGACGGGCTGAAAAACTGTTTTTT. It is translated as CASSLKTGRAEKLFF.

This clone came up a few times. This specimen includes other DNA sequences encoding the same CDR3. The rearrangement links TRBV28 to TRBJ1-1; no clear D gene. The CDR3 consists of 12 residues. V was trimmed by 3 bases and J by 5 bases, leaving 7 bases between them. Germline assignment: CDR1 MDHEN and CDR2 SYDVKM. As DNA, the CDR3 is TGTGCCAGCAGTTTTGAGGTTACTGAAGCTTTCTTT. Translated: CASSFEVTEAFF.

The chain couples TRBV6-5 to TRBJ1-3, with D possibly TRBD1 on 5 matching bases. The V end was cut by 6 bases, the J end by 0 bases, with 12 bases between. Germline lookup yields CDR1 MNHEY and CDR2 SVGAGI. The CDR3 runs 15 residues. The CDR3 bases are TGTGCCAGCAGCAGACAGATCAACTCTGGAAACACCATATATTTT. Protein product: CASSRQINSGNTIYF.

The chain uses TRBV5-6 and TRBJ1-5; tentative D call: TRBD1 (5 bases). The CDR3 extends over 13 amino acids. Trimming took off 1 base at V and 6 bases at J, with 8 bases between the two ends. The germline CDR1 and CDR2 sequences are SGHDT and YYEEEE. The CDR3 DNA is TGTGCCAGCAGCTTGCAGGGAACTCAGCCCCAGCATTTT. Translation: CASSLQGTQPQHF.

The gene calls are TRBV6-2 or TRBV6-3 and TRBJ2-1, with 13 positions matching TRBD2. V shed 6 bases, J shed 4 bases, and the junction held 6 bases outside the gene matches. Germline assignment: CDR1 MNHEY and CDR2 SVGEGT. The CDR3 contains 16 residues. The CDR3 DNA follows: TGTGCCAGCAGCCCAGGACTAGCGGGAGTGTACAATGAGCAGTTCTTC. Protein: CASSPGLAGVYNEQFF.

J is TRBJ2-7 and V is TRBV9, with D possibly being TRBD1 (6 bases). The length of the CDR3 is 14 residues. Deletions cut 0 bases from V and 6 bases from J, with 13 bases between. The germline gives CDR1 SGDLS, CDR2 YYNGEE. CDR3 sequence reads: CASSVEWWGPEQYV. For the CDR3, the DNA is TGTGCCAGCAGCGTAGAGTGGTGGGGGCCCGAGCAGTACGTC.

The chain couples TRBV18 to TRBJ2-7; D unclear. This CDR3 is 15 amino acids long. Germline CDR1 KGHSH, CDR2 LQKENI. Trimming left V 2 bases short and J 0 bases short, with 11 bases between. The CDR3 here is CASSPRQTTSYEQYF. For the CDR3, the DNA is TGTGCCAGCTCACCAAGACAAACAACCTCCTACGAGCAGTACTTC.

This clone has only one observation. In DNA, the CDR3 is TGTGCCAGCAGCTTAGCGCGGCAGCCTAATTCACCCCTCCACTTT. This encodes CASSLARQPNSPLHF. The rearrangement links TRBV7-2 to TRBJ1-6, with unresolved D. This CDR3 is 15 amino acids long. The V gene's germline CDR1 is SGHTA and CDR2 FQGNSA. V lost 0 bases and J lost 6, with 9 bases in between.

This chain uses TRBV18 with TRBJ2-1; perhaps TRBD2 as D (6 bases). Trimming took 3 bases from V and 1 from J, leaving 16 bases between them. The CDR3 runs to 17 residues. Germline loops: CDR1 KGHSH, CDR2 LQKENI. DNA of the CDR3: TGTGCCAGCTCACCGGGAGAATGGGGGAGGTCCTACAATGAGCAGTTCTTC. It yields the protein CASSPGEWGRSYNEQFF.

This chain connects TRBV3-1 (or the pseudogene TRBV3-2) to TRBJ2-3; D not certain. The length of the CDR3 is 13 residues. The V gene's germline CDR1 is LGHDT and CDR2 YNNKEL (reference sequence). The V and J ends lost 3 bases and 9 bases respectively, with 13 bases between them. The CDR3 bases are TGTGCCAGCAGCCACGGTTCCTCAGGCACGCAGTATTTT. Residues: CASSHGSSGTQYF.

The chain carries TRBV24-1 and TRBJ2-3; TRBD2 aligns across 7 bases. The CDR3 has 13 residues. V dropped 7 bases and J dropped 4; count of bases not matched to a gene: 4. The germline V gene has CDR1 KGHDR and CDR2 SFDVKD. The CDR3 sequence: CATSRAGSDTQYF. For the CDR3, the DNA is TGTGCCACCAGCCGAGCGGGGTCAGATACGCAGTATTTT.

V is TRBV5-1 and J is TRBJ2-3; D ambiguous. CDR1 SGHRS and CDR2 YFSETQ come from the germline V gene. V lost 3 bases and J 6 bases, leaving 11 bases between the germline ends. This CDR3 is 13 amino acids long. The DNA of the CDR3 is TGCGCCAGCAGCTCCACCATAGAGGATACGCAGTATTTT. It yields the protein CASSSTIEDTQYF.

The chain couples TRBV21-1 to TRBJ1-2. TRBV21-1 constitutes a pseudogene. The CDR3 covers 12 residues. CDR3 nucleotide sequence: TGTGCCAGCAGCAAGAGACCCGTCCGGGACACCTTC. Its protein product is CASSKRPVRDTF.

This chain uses TRBV18 with TRBJ2-2, with D tentatively TRBD2 (5 bases). The CDR3 has 13 residues. Germline assignment: CDR1 KGHSH and CDR2 LQKENI. The V end lost 3 bases, the J end lost 5 bases, and 7 bases lay between the germline ends. The CDR3 region is CASSPGGTGELFF. As DNA, the CDR3 is TGTGCCAGCTCACCCGGCGGGACCGGGGAGCTGTTTTTT.

This CDR3 reads CASSPSETQYF. DNA of the CDR3: TGTGCCAGCTCACCGTCGGAGACCCAGTACTTC. The V gene is TRBV18, the J gene TRBJ2-5, with D unclear. The V gene's germline CDR1 is KGHSH and CDR2 LQKENI. The V gene lost 3 bases and the J gene lost 5 bases, with 4 bases spanning the gap. The CDR3 has 11 amino acids.

The V and J genes are TRBV15 and TRBJ1-6, with a weak D call TRBD1 (5 bases). Trimming stripped 8 bases from V and 7 bases from J, with 12 bases between. The CDR3 spans 13 residues. Germline CDR1 is LNHNV and CDR2 is YYDKDF (reference sequence). This chain's CDR3 is CATAVAGNSPLHF. The CDR3 DNA follows: TGTGCCACCGCGGTGGCAGGGAATTCACCCCTCCACTTT.

This clone appeared a few times. The chain employs TRBV4-3 and TRBJ1-1; no reliable D call. The CDR3 covers 14 residues. Per germline, CDR1 LGHNA and CDR2 YSLEER. Between the trimmed V and J ends, which lost 0 bases and 6 bases, there was a span of 11 bases. The CDR3: CASSQDGGSAEAFF. The CDR3 coding sequence is TGCGCCAGCAGCCAAGATGGAGGGTCGGCTGAAGCTTTCTTT.

The chain employs TRBV6-5 and TRBJ1-4; 7 nucleotides match TRBD1. Germline trimming cut 8 bases from V and 7 bases from J; bases unmatched to any gene: 10. This CDR3 comprises 14 residues. Germline V CDR1 and CDR2: MNHEY, SVGAGI. The CDR3 spells CASARSGGGEKLFF. The DNA of the CDR3 is TGTGCCAGCGCAAGATCAGGGGGAGGTGAAAAACTGTTTTTT.

The chain combines TRBV6-4 with TRBJ2-1, with 9 positions matching TRBD2. Germline V gene sequence: CDR1 MRHNA, CDR2 SNTAGT. V shed 6 bases, J shed 4 bases, and the junction held 7 bases outside the gene matches. CDR3 size: 15 residues. CDR3 region: CASSPLAGTYNEQFF. The CDR3 region has the DNA TGTGCCAGCAGCCCTCTAGCGGGGACTTACAATGAGCAGTTCTTC.

This chain connects TRBV10-3 to TRBJ2-7; 10 positions agree with TRBD1. Unmatched junction bases numbered 8, after V lost 11 bases and J lost 7 bases. CDR1 ENHRY and CDR2 SYGVKD come from the germline V gene. This CDR3 spans 12 amino acids. CDR3 DNA sequence: TGTGCCGTTCGACAGGGGGCAGGGGAGCAGTACTTC. This sequence encodes CAVRQGAGEQYF.

The rearrangement links TRBV6-5 to TRBJ1-1; D remains ambiguous. This CDR3 is built from 13 residues. The ends were cut back, 6 bases at V and 10 bases at J, with 18 bases in the middle. CDR1 MNHEY and CDR2 SVGAGI come from the germline V gene. This CDR3 is CASSPKPALGAFF. CDR3 coding DNA: TGTGCCAGCAGCCCCAAACCTGCTCTCGGAGCTTTCTTT.

CDR3 residues: CASSYSVRGHYEQYV. CDR3 sequence (DNA): TGTGCCAGCAGTTACTCAGTTCGGGGACACTACGAGCAGTACGTC. The rearrangement uses TRBV6-2 or TRBV6-3 and TRBJ2-7, with D possibly TRBD1 on 6 matching bases. The V gene's germline CDR1 is MNHEY and CDR2 SVGEGT. Trimming took 0 bases from V and 3 from J, leaving 12 bases between them. The CDR3 is 15 residues long.

The rearrangement uses TRBV13 and TRBJ2-2; D perhaps matches TRBD2 (5 bases). This CDR3 is 16 amino acids long. The V and J ends lost 5 bases and 5 bases respectively, with 18 bases between them. Germline values: CDR1 PRHDT, CDR2 FYEKMQ (reference sequence). The CDR3, as DNA: TGTGCCAGCAGCCCACCCGGGATACTAGGGACCGGGGAGCTGTTTTTT. Protein sequence: CASSPPGILGTGELFF.

The chain uses TRBV6-2 or TRBV6-3 and TRBJ2-1; no definite D call. The V end lost 5 bases, the J end lost 0 bases, and 11 bases lay between the germline ends. Germline lookup yields CDR1 MNHEY and CDR2 SVGEGT. This CDR3 comprises 15 residues. The CDR3 sequence is CASSRHLSSYNEQFF. DNA for the CDR3: TGTGCCAGCAGTCGACACTTAAGCTCCTACAATGAGCAGTTCTTC.

This clone has a single count. J is TRBJ2-1 and V is TRBV20-1, with 8 bases matching TRBD2. Trimming removed 3 bases from V and 6 bases from J; junction bases left unmatched: 16. Germline V gene sequence: CDR1 DFQATT, CDR2 SNEGSKA (reference sequence). The CDR3 consists of 17 residues. CDR3 nucleotide sequence: TGCAGTGCTAGTCTCAGGGGACGGAGCGGGAGTCCCAATGAGCAGTTCTTC. It translates to CSASLRGRSGSPNEQFF.

CDR3 nucleotide sequence: TGTGCCAGCAGTGAAGGGACAGCTCCTACACGGGAAAAACTGTTTTTT. The encoded protein is CASSEGTAPTREKLFF. The V and J genes are TRBV2 and TRBJ1-4; maybe TRBD1 (6 bases). The V and J ends lost 1 base and 8 bases respectively, with 17 bases between them. Germline loops: CDR1 SNHLY, CDR2 FYNNEI. The CDR3 is made up of 16 amino acids.